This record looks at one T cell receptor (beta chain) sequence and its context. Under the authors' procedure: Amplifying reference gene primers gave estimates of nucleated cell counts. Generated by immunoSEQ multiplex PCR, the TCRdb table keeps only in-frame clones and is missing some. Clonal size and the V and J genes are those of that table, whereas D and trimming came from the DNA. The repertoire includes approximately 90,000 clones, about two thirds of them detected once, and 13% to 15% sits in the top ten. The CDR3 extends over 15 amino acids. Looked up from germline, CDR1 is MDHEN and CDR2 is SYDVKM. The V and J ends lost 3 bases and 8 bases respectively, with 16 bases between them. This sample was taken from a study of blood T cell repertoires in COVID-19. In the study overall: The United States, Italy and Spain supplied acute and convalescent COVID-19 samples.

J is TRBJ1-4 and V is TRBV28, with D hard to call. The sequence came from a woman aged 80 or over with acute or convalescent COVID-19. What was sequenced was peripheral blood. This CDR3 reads CASSFFAGGVEKLFF. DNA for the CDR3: TGTGCCAGCAGTTTCTTTGCAGGAGGAGTAGAAAAACTGTTTTTT.